Below are 18 T cell receptor beta chains sequenced from a single sample in a study of Ad26.COV2.S vaccination and SARS-CoV-2 variants. Treatment here: approximately 18 received Ad26.COV2.S at low or high dose, single or two shots; about 5 received placebo; per-sample allocation not given. Specimen acquisition occurred on day 63 following the initial vaccine or placebo injection. The repertoire was sequenced with immunoSEQ multiplex PCR; TCRdb's copy has only in-frame clones and lacks some. This table holds some 320,000 clones, approximately 86% found once. Source: peripheral blood, taken in a trial of Ad26.COV2.S vaccine versus placebo. These receptors all come from a person between 18 and 60 years old who received the Ad26.COV2.S COVID-19 vaccine or a placebo.

On this clone itself: Other DNA sequences from this sample encode an identical CDR3 as well. The CDR3 bases are TGTGCCAGCAGCTTAACAGTGAACACTGAAGCTTTCTTT. It yields the protein CASSLTVNTEAFF. V gene TRBV11-3 combines with J gene TRBJ1-1, with D uncertain. CDR1 and CDR2 from the germline V gene are SGHNT and YENEEA. The V gene lost 2 bases and the J gene lost 0 bases, with 4 bases spanning the gap. This CDR3 spans 13 amino acids.

The rearrangement joins TRBV4-1 to TRBJ2-1, with D possibly matching TRBD1 (5 bases). The V end lost 1 base, the J end lost 1 base, and 11 bases lay between the germline ends. CDR3 length: 16 residues. CDR1 and CDR2 from the germline V gene are MGHRA and YSYEKL. The DNA of the CDR3 is TGCGCCAGCAGCCAAGGACCTCAGGGATCCTACAATGAGCAGTTCTTC. Translating gives CASSQGPQGSYNEQFF.

V usage is TRBV23-1 and J usage is TRBJ1-5; D may be TRBD1 (5 bases). TRBV23-1 is an ORF for which the function is uncertain. The CDR3 is 14 residues long. V lost 0 bases, J lost 4 bases, and 7 bases lay in between. The CDR3 protein is CASSQSGRNQPQHF. DNA for the CDR3: TGCGCCAGCAGTCAATCGGGGCGTAATCAGCCCCAGCATTTT.

About this clone: This same CDR3 is encoded by further DNA sequences in the sample. The CDR3 is CASSLVGLQETQYF. The CDR3 nucleotides are TGCGCCAGCAGCTTAGTTGGCCTCCAAGAGACCCAGTACTTC. This sequence joins TRBV5-1 and TRBJ2-5, with D unclear. With 2 bases removed from V and 1 base from J, the gap between germline ends came to 9 bases. The CDR3 covers 14 residues. Germline values: CDR1 SGHRS, CDR2 YFSETQ.

The V call is TRBV14, the J call TRBJ2-7, with no clear D. CDR1 is SGHDN, CDR2 FVKESK, per germline. CDR3 length equals 13 residues. V lost 6 bases, J lost 0 bases, and 9 bases lay in between. In DNA, the CDR3 is TGTGCCAGCAGACGCGGCGGCTCCTACGAGCAGTACTTC. Translated, it gives CASRRGGSYEQYF.

The genes are TRBV11-2 and TRBJ2-3, with D perhaps TRBD2 (5 bases). The CDR3 loop spans 14 amino acids. Between the trimmed V and J ends, which lost 3 bases and 2 bases, there was a span of 9 bases. Germline lookup yields CDR1 SGHAT and CDR2 FQNNGV. CDR3 loop: CASSFTGYTDTQYF. CDR3 sequence (DNA): TGTGCCAGCAGCTTTACGGGGTACACAGATACGCAGTATTTT.

The V and J genes are TRBV2 and TRBJ1-2; D gene ambiguous. Germline V gene lookup returns CDR1 SNHLY and CDR2 FYNNEI. The CDR3 has 13 residues. Trimming left V 7 bases short and J 4 bases short, with 13 bases between. The CDR3 here is CASTLQVIYGYTF. CDR3 nucleotide sequence: TGTGCCAGCACGCTCCAGGTGATCTATGGCTACACCTTC.

V usage is TRBV5-1 and J usage is TRBJ2-5; D perhaps matches TRBD1 (7 bases). This CDR3 contains 17 residues. From germline, CDR1 is SGHRS and CDR2 YFSETQ. The V and J ends lost 4 bases and 3 bases respectively, with 22 bases between them. CDR3 DNA: TGCGCCAGCAGCCCGGGGACAGCTTTACCGGGAGAAGAGACCCAGTACTTC. Protein product: CASSPGTALPGEETQYF.

This sequence joins TRBV11-2 and TRBJ1-1; D is perhaps TRBD1 (6 bases). Germline-derived CDR1 and CDR2 are SGHAT and FQNNGV. CDR3 length: 16 residues. Trimming removed 5 bases at V and 1 base at J, with 17 bases between. CDR3 sequence (DNA): TGTGCCAGCAGCATCCAAGGGGGACACGAGAACACTGAAGCTTTCTTT. Translation: CASSIQGGHENTEAFF. The full variable domain, rest sourced from reference TRBV11-2 and TRBJ1-1, is EAGVAQSPRYKIIEKRQSVAFWCNPISGHATLYWYQQILGQGPKLLIQFQNNGVVDDSQLPKDRFSAERLKGVDSTLKIQPAKLEDSAVYLCASSIQGGHENTEAFFGQGTRLTVV.

This chain joins TRBV21-1 and TRBJ1-1. TRBV21-1 is deemed a pseudogene. The CDR3 sequence is 15 residues long. CDR3 sequence (DNA): TGTGCCAGCAGCAAAGGGTGGGGGAAGAACACTGAAGCTTTCTTT. Protein product: CASSKGWGKNTEAFF.

This clone came up once. As DNA, the CDR3 is TGTGCCAGCAGTCTCGGGACAGCGGAGGGTAACTATGGCTACACCTTC. Residues: CASSLGTAEGNYGYTF. V usage is TRBV28 and J usage is TRBJ1-2; 7 bases line up with TRBD1. CDR3 length equals 16 residues. The germline V gene has CDR1 MDHEN and CDR2 SYDVKM. The V and J ends lost 5 bases and 1 base, in that order; junction bases with no gene match: 10.

The chain joins TRBV10-3 to TRBJ1-4; no reliable D call. CDR3 length: 13 residues. Germline assignment: CDR1 ENHRY and CDR2 SYGVKD. Trimming shortened V by 4 bases and J by 0 bases, and 3 bases separated the two germline ends. In nucleotides, the CDR3 is TGTGCCATCAGTGGAACAACTAATGAAAAACTGTTTTTT. It specifies CAISGTTNEKLFF.

The rearrangement links TRBV4-1 to TRBJ2-5, with no clear D. V lost 5 bases and J lost 4, with 11 bases in between. The CDR3 is made up of 13 amino acids. Germline CDR1 MGHRA, CDR2 YSYEKL. CDR3 amino acids: CASSYDWGETQYF. The DNA for the CDR3 is TGCGCCAGCAGCTATGACTGGGGAGAGACCCAGTACTTC.

The V call is TRBV7-2, the J call TRBJ2-5; possible D gene TRBD2, 5 bases. V was cut by 5 bases and J by 4 bases, with 11 bases left in between. CDR1 and CDR2 from the germline V gene are SGHTA and FQGNSA. The CDR3 runs to 13 residues. As DNA, the CDR3 is TGTGCCAGCAGCCCGGGCGGAGGAGAGACCCAGTACTTC. It codes for CASSPGGGETQYF.

The chain has TRBV7-9 and TRBJ1-1, with D uncertain. From germline, CDR1 is SEHNR and CDR2 FQNEAQ (reference sequence). CDR3 size: 19 residues. Trimming left V 1 base short and J 0 bases short, with 21 bases between. CDR3 in DNA: TGTGCCAGCAGCTTAGGGGTGCGGGGATTGACCCCTCTGAACACTGAAGCTTTCTTT. Amino acids: CASSLGVRGLTPLNTEAFF. The full variable domain, its missing parts supplied by reference TRBV7-9 and TRBJ1-1, is DTGVSQNPRHKITKRGQNVTFRCDPISEHNRLYWYRQTLGQGPEFLTYFQNEAQLEKSRLLSDRFSAERPKGSFSTLEIQRTEQGDSAMYLCASSLGVRGLTPLNTEAFFGQGTRLTVV.

This chain uses TRBV5-5 with TRBJ2-5; 10 nucleotides match TRBD2. The CDR3 loop spans 15 amino acids. Germline V gene lookup returns CDR1 SGHKS and CDR2 YYEKEE (reference sequence). The V gene end was trimmed by 2 bases and the J gene end by 4 bases; junction bases not matched to a gene: 5. The CDR3 here is CASSFSAGGLETQYF. In nucleotides, the CDR3 is TGTGCCAGCAGCTTCTCAGCGGGGGGGCTAGAGACCCAGTACTTC. Looking up the rest from reference TRBV5-5 and TRBJ2-5 gives the full variable domain: DAGVTQSPTHLIKTRGQQVTLRCSPISGHKSVSWYQQVLGQGPQFIFQYYEKEERGRGNFPDRFSARQFPNYSSELNVNALLLGDSALYLCASSFSAGGLETQYFGPGTRLLVL.

The genes are TRBV6-4 and TRBJ2-2; 7 bases align to TRBD2. The CDR3 length is 17 residues. Germline V gives CDR1 MRHNA, CDR2 SNTAGT. The ends lost 4 bases at V and 5 bases at J; junction bases unmatched: 13. CDR3 DNA: TGTGCCAGCAGTGTTGACAGCCTGGGGAGGGCTACCGGGGAGCTGTTTTTT. This translates into CASSVDSLGRATGELFF.

A single count supports this clone. This chain links TRBV6-5 with TRBJ2-7, with TRBD1 identical over 9 bases. In germline, CDR1 is MNHEY, CDR2 SVGAGI. This CDR3 comprises 15 residues. J gave up 5 bases and V 0 bases, and 5 bases lay outside the gene matches. The CDR3 DNA sequence: TGTGCCAGCAGTTACTCGAACAGGGGGCTTAACGAGCAGTACTTC. This translates into CASSYSNRGLNEQYF.